A selection of T cell receptor beta chains follows, all from one sample in a study of T cells in Graves' hyperthyroidism and ophthalmopathy. One entry per CDR3 protein results from TCRdb running MiXCR on the multiplex PCR reads. The sample has about 300,000 distinct CDR3 sequences, roughly 20% seen once; the top ten hold about 35%. Sequencing was carried out using blood. The receptors were gathered from a man aged 50 to 59 with Graves' ophthalmopathy. The CDR3 runs from the conserved cysteine through the conserved F or W. A D gene is named only where the DNA matches it firmly. Clone size is stated in some rows and not others, as once, few, many or a class when expanded.

>-|TRBV29-1|TRBJ2-3|-
CSVSEGNTDTQYF
TGCAGCGTTTCGGAGGGAAACACAGATACGCAGTATTTT
>-|TRBV29-1|TRBJ2-4|-
CSVEGTPNIQYF
TGCAGCGTTGAAGGGACTCCAAACATTCAGTACTTC
>-|TRBV11-2|TRBJ1-4|many
CASSLDWTVEVELFF
TGTGCCAGCAGCTTGGATTGGACCGTTGAAGTGGAACTGTTTTTT
>-|TRBV18|TRBJ1-4|many
CASSPAGYGNEKLFF
TGTGCCAGCTCACCAGCGGGGTATGGGAATGAAAAACTGTTTTTT
>-|TRBV6-2/TRBV6-3|TRBJ2-7|-
CASSGRVEQYF
TGTGCCAGCAGTGGAAGGGTCGAGCAGTACTTC
>TRBD2|TRBV28|TRBJ2-1|many
CASSLGASGTGEQFF
TGTGCCAGCAGTTTGGGGGCTAGCGGGACTGGTGAGCAGTTCTTC
>-|TRBV2|TRBJ2-5|many
CASSEAGGGETQYF
TGTGCCAGCAGTGAAGCGGGAGGTGGAGAGACCCAGTACTTC
>-|TRBV11-2|TRBJ1-1|many
CASSLSPGIEAFF
TGTGCCAGCAGCTTAAGTCCGGGCATTGAAGCTTTCTTT
>-|TRBV28|TRBJ2-1|-
CASSRTPNEQFF
TGTGCCAGCAGCCGTACACCCAATGAGCAGTTCTTC
>-|TRBV11-3|TRBJ2-1|many
CASSFGEINEQFF
TGTGCCAGCAGCTTCGGGGAGATCAATGAGCAGTTCTTC
>TRBD1|TRBV6-9|TRBJ2-7|-
CASSSQAGGSYEQYF
TGTGCCAGCAGTTCCCAAGCAGGGGGCAGTTACGAGCAGTACTTC
>TRBD2|TRBV2|TRBJ2-5|few
CASSWTSGRGETQYF
TGTGCCAGCAGCTGGACTAGCGGGAGAGGAGAGACCCAGTACTTC
>TRBD1|TRBV14|TRBJ2-3|many
CASSQAPPFDRDRDTQYF
TGTGCCAGCAGCCAAGCCCCCCCGTTCGACAGGGACAGAGATACGCAGTATTTT
>TRBD2|TRBV3-1|TRBJ2-7|-
CASSQPLGLAGRYEQYF
TGTGCCAGCAGCCAACCCTTGGGACTAGCGGGACGTTACGAGCAGTACTTC
>-|TRBV7-9|TRBJ2-5|few
CASSPGDWGTQYF
TGTGCCAGCAGCCCGGGGGACTGGGGGACCCAGTACTTC
>-|TRBV20-1|TRBJ2-7|many
CSAIKGSRTYEQYF
TGCAGTGCTATAAAGGGAAGTAGAACCTACGAGCAGTACTTC
>-|TRBV19|TRBJ1-2|-
CASCGGGGGYGYTF
TGTGCCAGCTGCGGAGGGGGGGGCGGCTATGGCTACACCTTC
>-|TRBV5-6|TRBJ2-3|few
CASSLETPGTQYF
TGTGCCAGCAGCTTGGAGACCCCAGGGACGCAGTATTTT
>-|TRBV6-1|TRBJ1-5|many
CASGRGTSNQPQHF
TGTGCCAGCGGTAGGGGAACTAGCAATCAGCCCCAGCATTTT
>-|TRBV11-2|TRBJ1-4|many
CASSLDPTNEKLFF
TGTGCCAGCAGCTTAGACCCAACTAATGAAAAACTGTTTTTT
>TRBD2|TRBV5-1|TRBJ2-7|many
CASSLASGLAGVGQYF
TGCGCCAGCAGCTTGGCTTCGGGACTAGCGGGAGTCGGGCAGTACTTC
>TRBD2|TRBV19|TRBJ2-1|-
CASSPPGGNERFF
TGTGCCAGTAGTCCCCCCGGGGGGAATGAGCGGTTCTTC
>-|TRBV6-9|TRBJ1-2|-
CASSYAGSYNYGYTF
TGTGCCAGCAGTTACGCGGGTTCCTATAACTATGGCTACACCTTC
>-|TRBV4-1|TRBJ1-2|many
CASSQDPAGSYGYTF
TGCGCCAGCAGCCAAGATCCCGCGGGTTCCTATGGCTACACCTTC
>TRBD1|TRBV2|TRBJ1-2|-
CASRGQGGGRDTF
TGTGCCAGCAGAGGACAGGGCGGAGGAAGAGACACCTTC
>-|TRBV28|TRBJ1-4|-
CASLTGQGSEKLFF
TGTGCCAGCCTCACAGGGCAGGGCTCGGAAAAACTGTTTTTT
>TRBD1|TRBV5-1|TRBJ2-7|many
CASRPTGTGVREQYF
TGCGCCAGCAGACCAACTGGGACAGGGGTGAGGGAGCAGTACTTC
>-|TRBV7-9|TRBJ2-2|few
CASSYNRGGGELFF
TGTGCCAGCAGCTACAACAGGGGAGGAGGGGAGCTGTTTTTT